One sample yielded the 14 T cell receptor beta chains listed below, sequenced in a study of blood T cells in healthy people across ages. The use of a sample-barcoded 5' primer and a J-beta primer mix characterized a second PCR of about 7 to 12 cycles. TCRdb re-derived calls from the 5' RACE reads in MiXCR, one entry per CDR3 protein. The sample has 890,000 or so distinct CDR3 sequences; about 62% are singletons. What was sequenced was blood. These receptor sequences come from a man aged 30-40 years in good health.

The genes are TRBV5-1 and TRBJ2-5; TRBD2 is a possible D gene (5 bases). The CDR3 is made up of 14 amino acids. Trimming pared 5 bases from V and 11 bases from J, leaving 22 bases between. Germline CDR1 reads SGHRS; CDR2 reads YFSETQ. The CDR3: CASRKIPTSREQYF. For the CDR3, the DNA is TGCGCCAGCAGAAAAATACCCACCTCAAGGGAGCAGTACTTC. The variable domain in full, completed from reference TRBV5-1 and TRBJ2-5, reads KAGVTQTPRYLIKTRGQQVTLSCSPISGHRSVSWYQQTPGQGLQFLFEYFSETQRNKGNFPGRFSGRQFSNSRSEMNVSTLELGDSALYLCASRKIPTSREQYFGPGTRLLVL.

This chain connects TRBV4-3 to TRBJ1-4, with D unclear. V was shortened by 0 bases and J by 8 bases, with 22 bases between the two germline ends. The germline CDR1 and CDR2 sequences are LGHNA and YSLEER. The CDR3 sequence is 18 residues long. CDR3 protein: CASSQDGRREYRREKLFF. The CDR3 DNA reads TGCGCCAGCAGCCAAGATGGGAGAAGGGAGTATCGGCGGGAAAAACTGTTTTTT.

This clonotype was observed a few times. CDR3 protein: CASSFQWGDDEQYF. The CDR3 nucleotides read TGTGCCAGCAGCTTTCAGTGGGGCGACGACGAGCAGTACTTC. The chain recombines TRBV7-9 with TRBJ2-7; D perhaps matches TRBD1 (5 bases). The germline V gene has CDR1 SEHNR and CDR2 FQNEAQ (reference sequence). This CDR3 is built from 14 residues. Trimming shortened V by 3 bases and J by 5 bases, and 14 bases separated the two germline ends. Looking up the rest from reference TRBV7-9 and TRBJ2-7 gives the full variable domain: DTGVSQNPRHKITKRGQNVTFRCDPISEHNRLYWYRQTLGQGPEFLTYFQNEAQLEKSRLLSDRFSAERPKGSFSTLEIQRTEQGDSAMYLCASSFQWGDDEQYFGPGTRLTVT.

The chain couples TRBV5-1 to TRBJ2-7; 9 positions match TRBD1. Trimming cost V 2 bases and J 4 bases; bases outside gene matches: 13. Looked up from germline, CDR1 is SGHRS and CDR2 is YFSETQ. The CDR3 spans 17 residues. CDR3: CASSFSKAGQGIYEQYF. Written as DNA, the CDR3 is TGCGCCAGCAGCTTCTCGAAGGCCGGACAGGGGATTTACGAGCAGTACTTC.

This clonotype has more than one count but fewer than ten. This chain links TRBV7-2 with TRBJ2-1; 9 nucleotides match TRBD2. Germline lookup yields CDR1 SGHTA and CDR2 FQGNSA. V shed 1 base and J 0 bases; nucleotides not matched to a gene: 7. The CDR3 is made up of 18 amino acids. In nucleotides, the CDR3 is TGTGCCAGCAGCTTAGGAGCGGGGGGCCTGAGCTCCTACAATGAGCAGTTCTTC. Protein product: CASSLGAGGLSSYNEQFF.

The chain has TRBV20-1 and TRBJ2-2, with 7 bases identical to TRBD2. CDR3 size: 16 residues. V shed 3 bases, J shed 0 bases, and the junction held 7 bases outside the gene matches. Germline V gene sequence: CDR1 DFQATT, CDR2 SNEGSKA (reference sequence). This chain's CDR3 is CSARSASGSNTGELFF. Here the CDR3 DNA reads TGCAGTGCTAGGTCCGCTAGCGGTTCGAACACCGGGGAGCTGTTTTTT.

About this clonotype itself: The junction departs from germline at one end; a sequencing error may be responsible. The chain links TRBV7-9 to TRBJ2-1; TRBD1 matches 7 bases. The tail of the sequence fits TRBJ2-7 better, so the J call may be wrong. Germline V lookup: CDR1 SEHNR, CDR2 FQNEAQ (reference sequence). The CDR3 covers 15 residues. The CDR3 region has the DNA TGTGCCAGCAGCTTAGTAGGAGGACAGGCCTATGAGCAGTACTTC. Encoded protein: CASSLVGGQAYEQYF.

This chain joins TRBV27 and TRBJ1-1, with D perhaps TRBD1 (6 bases). The CDR3 sequence is 16 residues long. V was clipped by 1 base and J by 0 bases, with 12 bases between them. Germline V gene data show CDR1 as MNHEY and CDR2 as SMNVEV (reference sequence). The CDR3 is CASSLFGGTVNTEAFF. Here the CDR3 DNA reads TGTGCCAGCAGTTTATTCGGGGGCACTGTGAACACTGAAGCTTTCTTT.

The J gene is TRBJ2-1, the V gene TRBV6-2 or TRBV6-3; D is perhaps TRBD2 (6 bases). Trimming cost V 2 bases and J 15 bases, with 11 bases left between them. This CDR3 spans 11 amino acids. The germline V gene encodes CDR1 MNHEY and CDR2 SVGEGT. The CDR3 reads CASSYRDSVFF. The CDR3 DNA reads as TGTGCCAGCAGTTACCGGGACTCCGTGTTCTTC.

V usage is TRBV27 and J usage is TRBJ2-7, with D maybe TRBD2 (6 bases). Per the germline V gene, CDR1 is MNHEY and CDR2 is SMNVEV (reference sequence). This CDR3 has 15 residues. V lost 3 bases, J lost 2 bases, and 14 bases lay in between. CDR3 nucleotides: TGTGCCAGCAGTTTCCTCGGGACTGCGCCCTACGAGCAGTACTTC. Protein product: CASSFLGTAPYEQYF.

The rearrangement joins TRBV12-3 or TRBV12-4 to TRBJ2-3, with TRBD1 matching over 12 bases. This CDR3 has 14 residues. V lost 6 bases, J lost 8 bases, and 6 bases stayed unmatched. CDR3 sequence (DNA): TGTGCCAGCAGCGGGACAGGGGGCTCACGTACGCAGTATTTT. This sequence encodes CASSGTGGSRTQYF.

The sample holds one count of this clonotype. The gene calls are TRBV21-1 and TRBJ2-1. TRBV21-1 has pseudogene status. CDR3 size: 14 residues. In DNA form, the CDR3 reads TGTGCCAGCAGCAAAGGCGGAGTGGACAATGAGCAGTTCTTC. It specifies CASSKGGVDNEQFF.

V gene TRBV6-6 combines with J gene TRBJ2-7; 8 bases map to TRBD2. CDR3 length: 16 amino acids. Germline assignment: CDR1 MNHNY and CDR2 SVGAGI (reference sequence). J gave up 6 bases and V 2 bases, and 12 bases lay outside the gene matches. The CDR3 here is CASSYPVAGKESEQYF. The DNA for the CDR3 is TGTGCCAGCAGTTACCCTGTAGCGGGGAAAGAGAGCGAGCAGTACTTC.

V is TRBV2 and J is TRBJ2-6; D not resolved. The CDR3 runs to 15 residues. Trimming shortened V by 5 bases and J by 0 bases, and 8 bases separated the two germline ends. Germline loops: CDR1 SNHLY, CDR2 FYNNEI. For the CDR3, the DNA is TGTGCCAGCAGTCTCAGACCCTCTGGGGCCAACGTCCTGACTTTC. It yields the protein CASSLRPSGANVLTF.